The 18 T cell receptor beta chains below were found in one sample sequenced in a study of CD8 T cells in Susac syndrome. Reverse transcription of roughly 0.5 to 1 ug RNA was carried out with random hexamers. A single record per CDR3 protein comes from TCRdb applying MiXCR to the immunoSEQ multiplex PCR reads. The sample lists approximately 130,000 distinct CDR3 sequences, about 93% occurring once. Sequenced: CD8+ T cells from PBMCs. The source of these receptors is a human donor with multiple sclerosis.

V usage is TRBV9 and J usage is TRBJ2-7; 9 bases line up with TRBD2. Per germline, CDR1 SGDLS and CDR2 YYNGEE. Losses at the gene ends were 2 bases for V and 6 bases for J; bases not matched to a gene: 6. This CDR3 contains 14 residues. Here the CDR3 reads CASSVIAGVGEQYF. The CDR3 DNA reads TGTGCCAGCAGCGTTATAGCGGGAGTCGGCGAGCAGTACTTC.

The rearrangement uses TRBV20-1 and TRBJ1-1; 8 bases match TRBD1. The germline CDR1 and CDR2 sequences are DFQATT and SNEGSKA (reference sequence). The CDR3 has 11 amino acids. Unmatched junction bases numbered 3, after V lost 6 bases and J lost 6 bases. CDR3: CSATRGPEAFF. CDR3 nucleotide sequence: TGCAGTGCCACCAGGGGGCCTGAAGCTTTCTTT.

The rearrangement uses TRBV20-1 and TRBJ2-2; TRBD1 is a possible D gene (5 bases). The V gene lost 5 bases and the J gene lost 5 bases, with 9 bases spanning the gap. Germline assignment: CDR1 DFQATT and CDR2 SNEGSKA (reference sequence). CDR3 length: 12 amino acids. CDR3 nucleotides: TGCAGTGCTTCGACAGAAACCGGGGAGCTGTTTTTT. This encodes CSASTETGELFF.

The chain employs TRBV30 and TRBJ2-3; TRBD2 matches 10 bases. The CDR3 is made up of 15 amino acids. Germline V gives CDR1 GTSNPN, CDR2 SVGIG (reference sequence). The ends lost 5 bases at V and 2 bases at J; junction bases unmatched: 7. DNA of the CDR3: TGTGCCTGGGTGCCGGGACTAGCGTACACAGATACGCAGTATTTT. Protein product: CAWVPGLAYTDTQYF.

CDR3 residues: CSAQSDLLDEQFF. The CDR3 DNA reads as TGCAGTGCTCAATCAGACCTTTTGGATGAGCAGTTCTTC. This chain uses TRBV20-1 with TRBJ2-1; D unresolved. This CDR3 region has 13 residues. Per germline, CDR1 DFQATT and CDR2 SNEGSKA (reference sequence). The V gene lost 5 bases and the J gene lost 8 bases, with 16 bases spanning the gap.

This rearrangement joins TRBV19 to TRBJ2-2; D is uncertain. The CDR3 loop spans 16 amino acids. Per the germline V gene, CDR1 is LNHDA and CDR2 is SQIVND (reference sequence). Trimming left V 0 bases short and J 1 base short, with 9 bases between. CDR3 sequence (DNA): TGTGCCAGTAGTATAGAGGGGATGGGGAACACCGGGGAGCTGTTTTTT. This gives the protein CASSIEGMGNTGELFF.

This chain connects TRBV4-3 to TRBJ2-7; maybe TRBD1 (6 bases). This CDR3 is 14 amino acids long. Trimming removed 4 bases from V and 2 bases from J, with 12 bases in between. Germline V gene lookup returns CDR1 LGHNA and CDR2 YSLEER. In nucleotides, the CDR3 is TGCGCCAGCAGCCCTCAGACAGGCGCCTACGAGCAGTACTTC. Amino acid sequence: CASSPQTGAYEQYF.

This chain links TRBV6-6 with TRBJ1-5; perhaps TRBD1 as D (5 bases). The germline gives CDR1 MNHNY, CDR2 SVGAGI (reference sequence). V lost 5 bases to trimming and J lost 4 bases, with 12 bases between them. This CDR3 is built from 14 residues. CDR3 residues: CASSQDTPNQPQHF. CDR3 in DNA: TGTGCCAGCAGTCAGGACACTCCTAATCAGCCCCAGCATTTT.

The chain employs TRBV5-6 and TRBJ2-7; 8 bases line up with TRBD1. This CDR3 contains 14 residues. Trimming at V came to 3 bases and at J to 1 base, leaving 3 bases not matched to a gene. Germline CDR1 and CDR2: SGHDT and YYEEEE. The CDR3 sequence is CASSWGTGSYEQYF. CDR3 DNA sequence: TGTGCCAGCAGCTGGGGGACAGGTTCCTACGAGCAGTACTTC.

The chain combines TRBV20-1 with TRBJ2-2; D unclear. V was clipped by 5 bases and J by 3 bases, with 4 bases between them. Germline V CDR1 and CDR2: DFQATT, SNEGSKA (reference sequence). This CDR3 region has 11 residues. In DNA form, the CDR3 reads TGCAGTGCTGAGCACACCGGGGAGCTGTTTTTT. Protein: CSAEHTGELFF.

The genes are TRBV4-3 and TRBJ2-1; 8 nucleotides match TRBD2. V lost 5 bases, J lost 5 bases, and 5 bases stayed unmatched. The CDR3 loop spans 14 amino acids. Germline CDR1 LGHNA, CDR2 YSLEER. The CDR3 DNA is TGCGCCAGCAGCTGGGGACTAGATCACAATGAGCAGTTCTTC. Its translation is CASSWGLDHNEQFF.

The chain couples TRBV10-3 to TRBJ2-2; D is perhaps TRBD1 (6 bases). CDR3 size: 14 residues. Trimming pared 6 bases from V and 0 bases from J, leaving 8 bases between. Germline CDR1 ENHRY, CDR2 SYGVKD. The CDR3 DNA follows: TGTGCCATCAGGAGGGACACGAACACCGGGGAGCTGTTTTTT. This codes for CAIRRDTNTGELFF.

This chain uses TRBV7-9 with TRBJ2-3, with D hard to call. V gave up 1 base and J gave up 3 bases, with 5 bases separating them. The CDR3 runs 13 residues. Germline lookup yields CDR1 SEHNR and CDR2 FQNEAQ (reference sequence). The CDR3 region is CASSLGTTDTQYF. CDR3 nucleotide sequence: TGTGCCAGCAGCTTAGGAACGACAGATACGCAGTATTTT.

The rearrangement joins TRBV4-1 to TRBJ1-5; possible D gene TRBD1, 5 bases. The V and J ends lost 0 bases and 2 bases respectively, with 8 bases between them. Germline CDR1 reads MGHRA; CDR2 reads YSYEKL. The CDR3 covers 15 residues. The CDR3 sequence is CASSQEGAGNQPQHF. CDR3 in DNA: TGCGCCAGCAGCCAAGAAGGGGCCGGCAATCAGCCCCAGCATTTT.

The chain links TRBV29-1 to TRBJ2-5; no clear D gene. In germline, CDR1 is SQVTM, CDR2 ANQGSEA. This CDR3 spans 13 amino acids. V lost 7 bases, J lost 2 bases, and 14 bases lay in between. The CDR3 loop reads CSGRTAEQETQYF. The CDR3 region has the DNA TGCAGCGGAAGGACGGCCGAACAAGAGACCCAGTACTTC.

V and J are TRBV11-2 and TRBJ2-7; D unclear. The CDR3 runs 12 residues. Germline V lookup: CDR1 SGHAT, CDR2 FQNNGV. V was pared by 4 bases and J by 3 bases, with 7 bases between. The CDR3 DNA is TGTGCCAGCAGCTCGAATAACTACGAGCAGTACTTC. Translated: CASSSNNYEQYF.

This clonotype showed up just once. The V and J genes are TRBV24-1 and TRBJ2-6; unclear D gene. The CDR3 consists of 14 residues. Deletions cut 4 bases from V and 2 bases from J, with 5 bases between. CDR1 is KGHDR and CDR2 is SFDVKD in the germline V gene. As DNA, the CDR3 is TGTGCCACCAGTGAGGGGACTGGGGCCAACGTCCTGACTTTC. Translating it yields CATSEGTGANVLTF.

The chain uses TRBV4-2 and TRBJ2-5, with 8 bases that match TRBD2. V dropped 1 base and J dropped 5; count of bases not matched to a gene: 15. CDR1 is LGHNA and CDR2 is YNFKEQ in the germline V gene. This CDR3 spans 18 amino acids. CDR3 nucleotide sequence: TGTGCCAGCAGCCAAGTCTTAGGGAGCGGGAGAACCACGGAGACCCAGTACTTC. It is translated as CASSQVLGSGRTTETQYF.